One T cell receptor beta chain is described in this entry. The CDR3 is made up of 13 amino acids. V was clipped by 7 bases and J by 5 bases, with 14 bases between them. From germline, CDR1 is MNHEY and CDR2 SVGAGI. This entry comes from a study of cytomegalovirus exposure and HLA in healthy donors. In the study overall: Earlier findings included 117 million unique TCR beta sequences obtained from about 179 million T cells.

The study ran its PCR with 60 Vbeta and 13 Jbeta primers. Profiled with immunoSEQ multiplex PCR; TCRdb holds only in-frame clones, not every one. This table has fewer than 150,000 clones, about 80% appearing once. The clonotype comes from a male donor in good health and CMV-seronegative. This chain joins TRBV6-5 and TRBJ1-1; no firm D call. The source material was PBMCs. Written as DNA, the CDR3 is TGTGCCAGCAAAACAGAGCACTCTACTGAAGCTTTCTTT. It translates to CASKTEHSTEAFF.